The clone carrying this T cell receptor (beta chain) was detected a few times. Study processing details: For nucleated cells, counts were estimated from reference gene primer amplification. Some clones are missing from TCRdb's copy, which holds only in-frame ones; the method was immunoSEQ multiplex PCR. That table is the source of V, J and clone size, and D and trimming were worked out from the DNA. Among about 250,000 clones listed, 82% were seen once. The data belong to a study of blood T cell repertoires in COVID-19. Study-level information: Collection of acute and convalescent COVID-19 samples took place in the United States, Italy and Spain. The analysed material was cDNA or gDNA that came from T cells, B-cell-depleted T cells, or PBMCs.

Specimen: peripheral blood. The clonotype comes from an elderly woman with active or convalescent COVID-19.

Here the CDR3 DNA reads TGTGCCAGCAGCTTCACTTCCTACGAGCAGTACTTC. Its translation is CASSFTSYEQYF. The chain recombines TRBV7-9 with TRBJ2-7; no clear D gene. This CDR3 is 12 amino acids long. In germline, CDR1 is SEHNR, CDR2 FQNEAQ (reference sequence). Trimming removed 3 bases from V and 1 base from J, with 4 bases in between.